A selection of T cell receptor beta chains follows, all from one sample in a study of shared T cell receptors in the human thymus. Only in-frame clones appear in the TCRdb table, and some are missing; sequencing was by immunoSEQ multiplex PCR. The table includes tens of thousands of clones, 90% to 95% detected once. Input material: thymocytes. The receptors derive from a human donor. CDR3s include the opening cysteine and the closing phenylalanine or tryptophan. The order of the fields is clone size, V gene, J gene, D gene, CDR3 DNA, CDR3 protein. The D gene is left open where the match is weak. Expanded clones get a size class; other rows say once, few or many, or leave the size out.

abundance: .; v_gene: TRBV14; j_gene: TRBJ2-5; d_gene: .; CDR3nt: TGTGCCAGCAGCCCCTTCGGGGGTACCCAGTACTTC; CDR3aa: CASSPFGGTQYF
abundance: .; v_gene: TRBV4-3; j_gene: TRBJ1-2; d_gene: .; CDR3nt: TGCGCCAGCCGCCCTCTGGGGCAGGACCTCTATGGCTACACCTTC; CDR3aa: CASRPLGQDLYGYTF
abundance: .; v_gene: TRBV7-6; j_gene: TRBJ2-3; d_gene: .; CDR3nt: TGTGCCAGCAGCTCAACAGCAGGGGTTCGAACTAGCAAGGCAGATACGCAGTATTTT; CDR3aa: CASSSTAGVRTSKADTQYF
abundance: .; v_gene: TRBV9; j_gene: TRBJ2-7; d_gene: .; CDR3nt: TGTGCCAGCAGCGTAGGTGGGGTCGAGGGTTTCTACGAGCAGTACTTC; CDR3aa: CASSVGGVEGFYEQYF
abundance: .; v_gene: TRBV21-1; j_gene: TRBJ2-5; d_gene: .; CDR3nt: TGTGCCAGCAGCGAAGACCCAGGGAAAGAGACCCAGTACTTC; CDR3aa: CASSEDPGKETQYF
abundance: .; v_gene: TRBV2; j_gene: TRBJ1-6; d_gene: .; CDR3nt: TGTGCCAGCAGTGAACGACCGAACACAGAAATGAGCTCCTATAATTCACCCCTCCACTTT; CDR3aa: CASSERPNTEMSSYNSPLHF
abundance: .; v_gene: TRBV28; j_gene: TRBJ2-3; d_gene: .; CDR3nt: TGTGCCAGCAGTTTGCAGAGGGGGACAGATACGCAGTATTTT; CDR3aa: CASSLQRGTDTQYF
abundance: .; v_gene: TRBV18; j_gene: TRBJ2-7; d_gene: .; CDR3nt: TGTGCCAGCTCTCGGAAAGAGGGGTTCTCCTACGAGCAGTACTTC; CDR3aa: CASSRKEGFSYEQYF
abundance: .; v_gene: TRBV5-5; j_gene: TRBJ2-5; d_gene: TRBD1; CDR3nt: TGTGCCAGCAGCCTCCGGGACAGGGGTCACGAGACCCAGTACTTC; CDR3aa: CASSLRDRGHETQYF
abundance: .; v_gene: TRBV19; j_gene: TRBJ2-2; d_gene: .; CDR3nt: TGTGCCAGTAGTATAGGTTACAGCGCGAACACCGGGGAGCTGTTTTTT; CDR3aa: CASSIGYSANTGELFF
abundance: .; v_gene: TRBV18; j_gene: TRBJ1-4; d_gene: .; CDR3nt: TGTGCCAGCTCACCTTGGGGCGGAACCGATGAAAAACTGTTTTTT; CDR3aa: CASSPWGGTDEKLFF
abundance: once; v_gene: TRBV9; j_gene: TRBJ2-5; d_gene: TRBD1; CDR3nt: TGTGCCAGCAGCGTAACAGGGGGCCCAGAGACCCAGTACTTC; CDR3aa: CASSVTGGPETQYF
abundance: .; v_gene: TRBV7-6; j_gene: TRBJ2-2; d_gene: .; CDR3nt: TGTGCCAGCAAATACCCACCGAGCCGGACAGATCTAACCGGGGAGCTGTTTTTT; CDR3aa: CASKYPPSRTDLTGELFF
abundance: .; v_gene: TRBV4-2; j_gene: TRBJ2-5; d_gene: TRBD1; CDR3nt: TGTGCCAGCAGCCCAGGATCCAGGCCCCGGGACAGGGGCCCCCAAGAGACCCAGTACTTC; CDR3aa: CASSPGSRPRDRGPQETQYF
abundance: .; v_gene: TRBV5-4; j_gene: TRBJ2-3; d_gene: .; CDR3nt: TGTGCCAGCAGCTTTGGTCGTGGGGGAACGGATACGCAGTATTTT; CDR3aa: CASSFGRGGTDTQYF
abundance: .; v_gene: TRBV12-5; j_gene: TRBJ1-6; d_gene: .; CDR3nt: TGTGCTAGTGGTTTGAGGAATTCACCCCTCCACTTT; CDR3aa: CASGLRNSPLHF
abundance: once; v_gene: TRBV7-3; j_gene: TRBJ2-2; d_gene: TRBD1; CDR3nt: TGTGCCAGCAGCCCCTTGGCTGGACAGGTCTCATCGGTCCCCGGGGAGCTGTTTTTT; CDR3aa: CASSPLAGQVSSVPGELFF
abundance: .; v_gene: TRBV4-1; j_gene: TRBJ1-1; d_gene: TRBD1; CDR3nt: TGCGCCAGCAGCCAAGATAGGGGACAGGTAATGAACACTGAAGCTTTCTTT; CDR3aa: CASSQDRGQVMNTEAFF
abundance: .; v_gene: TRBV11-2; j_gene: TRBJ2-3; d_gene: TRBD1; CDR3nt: TGTGCCAGCAGCACTCACAGGGGTCCAGATACGCAGTATTTT; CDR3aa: CASSTHRGPDTQYF
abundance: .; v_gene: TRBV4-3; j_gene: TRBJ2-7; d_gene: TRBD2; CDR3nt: TGCGCCAGCAGCCAAGGGGGGGGAAGGTACGAGCAGTACTTC; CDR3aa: CASSQGGGRYEQYF
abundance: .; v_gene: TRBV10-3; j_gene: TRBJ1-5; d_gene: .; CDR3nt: TGTGCCATCAGTGAGTCGCTGGCCGGGGCAGGGGCAATACAAAGTTATCAGCCCCAGCATTTT; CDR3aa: CAISESLAGAGAIQSYQPQHF
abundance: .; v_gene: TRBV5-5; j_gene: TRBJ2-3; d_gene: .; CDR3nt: TGTGCCAGCAGCTCCTCGGACGGCGGCACAGATACGCAGTATTTT; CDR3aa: CASSSSDGGTDTQYF
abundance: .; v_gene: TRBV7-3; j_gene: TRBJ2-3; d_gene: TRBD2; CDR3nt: TGTGCCAGCAGCTTCATGGGGGGTAGCGGGCGATCGAGAACGGATACGCAGTATTTT; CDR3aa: CASSFMGGSGRSRTDTQYF
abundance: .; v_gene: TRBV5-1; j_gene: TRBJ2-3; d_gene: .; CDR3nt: TGCGCCAGCAGCTTGGTTCCAGGCTCGACAGATACGCAGTATTTT; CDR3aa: CASSLVPGSTDTQYF
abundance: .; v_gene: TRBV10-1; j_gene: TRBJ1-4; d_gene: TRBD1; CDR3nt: TGCGCCAAAGGGACAGGTGCAATTGGTGGCAAAAAACTGTTTTTT; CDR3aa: CAKGTGAIGGKKLFF
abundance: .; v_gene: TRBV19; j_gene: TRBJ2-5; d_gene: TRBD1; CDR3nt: TGTGCCAGTAGCCCAACCCGGGACAGCCAAGAGACCCAGTACTTC; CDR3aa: CASSPTRDSQETQYF
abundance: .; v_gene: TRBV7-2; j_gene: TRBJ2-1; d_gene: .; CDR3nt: TGTGCCAGCAGCCTAGAAGAGGCTAGCCCTCGAAGCTCCTACAATGAGCAGTTCTTC; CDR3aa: CASSLEEASPRSSYNEQFF
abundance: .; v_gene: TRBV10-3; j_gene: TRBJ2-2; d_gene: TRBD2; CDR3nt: TGTGCCATCAGTGACTCGCCGGGACTAGCGGGGGGGCCCTTCACCGGGGAGCTGTTTTTT; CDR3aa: CAISDSPGLAGGPFTGELFF
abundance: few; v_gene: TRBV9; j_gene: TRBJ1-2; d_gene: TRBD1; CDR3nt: TGTGCCAGCAGATCAACAGGGGACTATGGCTACACCTTC; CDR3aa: CASRSTGDYGYTF
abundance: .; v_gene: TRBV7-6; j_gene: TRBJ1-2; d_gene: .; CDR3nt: TGTGCCAGCGGCAAAGGGGCGAATCTACTCTTTGGCTACACCTTC; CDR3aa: CASGKGANLLFGYTF
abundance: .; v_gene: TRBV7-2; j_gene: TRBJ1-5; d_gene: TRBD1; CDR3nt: TGTGCCAGCAGCTCGGGACAGGGGCAAAGCAATCAGCCCCAGCATTTT; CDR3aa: CASSSGQGQSNQPQHF
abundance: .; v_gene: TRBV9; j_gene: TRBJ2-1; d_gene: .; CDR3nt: TGTGCCAGCAGCGTAGTAGCGGATCGGGACAATGAGCAGTTCTTC; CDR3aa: CASSVVADRDNEQFF
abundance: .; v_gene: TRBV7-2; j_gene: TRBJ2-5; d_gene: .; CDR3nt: TGTGCCAGCAGCCAGGTACAGGGGACTCAAGAGACCCAGTACTTC; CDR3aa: CASSQVQGTQETQYF
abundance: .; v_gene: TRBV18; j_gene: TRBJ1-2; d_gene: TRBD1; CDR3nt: TGTGCCAGCTCACCAACGAGGACAGGGTTTTATGGCTACACCTTC; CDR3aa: CASSPTRTGFYGYTF
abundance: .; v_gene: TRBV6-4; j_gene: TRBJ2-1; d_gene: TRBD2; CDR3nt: TGTGCCAGCAGCCCCGGGACTAGCGGGGGGGCTAGCTCCTACAATGAGCAGTTCTTC; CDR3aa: CASSPGTSGGASSYNEQFF
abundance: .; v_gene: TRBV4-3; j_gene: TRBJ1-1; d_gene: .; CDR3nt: TGCGCCAGCAGCCAAAGGGCCTCGAACGGGGGAGAAGCTTTCTTT; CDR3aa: CASSQRASNGGEAFF
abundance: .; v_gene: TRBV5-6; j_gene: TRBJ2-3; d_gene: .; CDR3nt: TGTGCCAGCAGACCGGGGGCGACAGATACGCAGTATTTT; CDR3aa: CASRPGATDTQYF
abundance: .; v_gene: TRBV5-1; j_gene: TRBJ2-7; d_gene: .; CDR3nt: TGCGCCAGCAGCTTGTCTGGGGTCAGCGAGCAGTACTTC; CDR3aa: CASSLSGVSEQYF
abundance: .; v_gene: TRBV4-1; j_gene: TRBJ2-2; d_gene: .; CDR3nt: TGCGCCAGTTCGCCGCGCCTTACCCGTCCGTTCACCGGGGAGCTGTTTTTT; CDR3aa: CASSPRLTRPFTGELFF
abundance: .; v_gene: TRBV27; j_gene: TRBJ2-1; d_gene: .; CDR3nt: TGTGCCAGCAGTTGGGACCCCGTCCCCAATGAGCAGTTCTTC; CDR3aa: CASSWDPVPNEQFF
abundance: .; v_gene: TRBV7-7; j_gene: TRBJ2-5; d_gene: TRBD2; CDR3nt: TGTGCCAGCAGTCAAGGCGGCGGGGGGGCCCGAGAGACCCAGTACTTC; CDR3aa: CASSQGGGGARETQYF
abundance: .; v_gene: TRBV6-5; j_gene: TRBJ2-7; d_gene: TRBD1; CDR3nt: TGTGCCAGCAGTTACGGGGACAGGGGTGGAAGCGAGCAGTACTTC; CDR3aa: CASSYGDRGGSEQYF
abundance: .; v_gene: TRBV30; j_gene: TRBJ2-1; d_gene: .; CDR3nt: TGTGCCTGGAGGAGGGGGATCGGTGAGCAGTTCTTC; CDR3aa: CAWRRGIGEQFF
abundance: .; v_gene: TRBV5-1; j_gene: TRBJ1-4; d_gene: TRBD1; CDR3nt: TGCGCCAGCAGTAGGGGGCGTAATGAAAAACTGTTTTTT; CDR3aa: CASSRGRNEKLFF
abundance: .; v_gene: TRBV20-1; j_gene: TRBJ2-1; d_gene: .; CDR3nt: TGCAGTGCACCAAGATATGATGAGCAGTTCTTC; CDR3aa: CSAPRYDEQFF
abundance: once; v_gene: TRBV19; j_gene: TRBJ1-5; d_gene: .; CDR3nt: TGTGCCAGTAGTCAGGACAGTGGCAATCAGCCCCAGCATTTT; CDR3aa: CASSQDSGNQPQHF
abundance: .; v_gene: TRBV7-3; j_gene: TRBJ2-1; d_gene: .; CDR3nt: TGTGCCAGCAGCCGGAGGCAGGGTCCCTACAATGAGCAGTTCTTC; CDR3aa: CASSRRQGPYNEQFF
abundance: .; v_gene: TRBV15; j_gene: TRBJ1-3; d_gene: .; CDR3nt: TGTGCCACCAGCAGAGATTTAACGTTAGACACCCTGGGAGGAAACACCATATATTTT; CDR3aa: CATSRDLTLDTLGGNTIYF
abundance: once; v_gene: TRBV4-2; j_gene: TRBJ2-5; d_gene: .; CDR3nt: TGTGCCAGCAGCCAAGAAAGAACTCTGTACCAAGAGACCCAGTACTTC; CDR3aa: CASSQERTLYQETQYF
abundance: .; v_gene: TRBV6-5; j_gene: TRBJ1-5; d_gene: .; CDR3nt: TGTGCCAGCTTACGTAGCTCCCAGCATTTT; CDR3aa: CASLRSSQHF
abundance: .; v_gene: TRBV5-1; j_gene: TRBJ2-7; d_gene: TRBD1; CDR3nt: TGCGCCAGCAGCTTGGAACCCCCAGGGGGCAAGTGCGAGCAGTACTTC; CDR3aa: CASSLEPPGGKCEQYF
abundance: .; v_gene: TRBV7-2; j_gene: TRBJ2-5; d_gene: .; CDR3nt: TGTGCCAGCAGCATGGCGGCGGCACAAGAGACCCAGTACTTC; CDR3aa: CASSMAAAQETQYF